This entry lists 8 T cell receptor beta chains sequenced from one sample in a study of blood T cell repertoires in COVID-19. Generated by immunoSEQ multiplex PCR, the TCRdb table keeps only in-frame clones and is missing some. Of about 210,000 clones listed, about 89% are singletons. Input material: peripheral blood. Receptors originate from a woman aged 40 to 50 with acute or convalescent COVID-19.

V gene TRBV5-1 combines with J gene TRBJ2-1, with 10 positions matching TRBD2. With V trimmed by 4 bases and J by 4 bases, 5 bases remained unmatched. CDR1 and CDR2 (germline): SGHRS, YFSETQ. The CDR3 is 15 amino acids. This CDR3 is CASSQRGGLYNEQFF. CDR3 DNA: TGCGCCAGCAGCCAGCGGGGGGGACTTTACAATGAGCAGTTCTTC.

V usage is TRBV7-2 and J usage is TRBJ2-3; TRBD2 agrees at 7 bases. Germline V gene lookup returns CDR1 SGHTA and CDR2 FQGNSA. The CDR3 length is 14 residues. V lost 6 bases, J lost 14 bases, and 17 bases stayed unmatched. CDR3 nucleotide sequence: TGTGCCAGCAGTTTTAGCGGGCCCGTTCGGTCTACGTATTTT. It yields the protein CASSFSGPVRSTYF.

The V call is TRBV11-2, the J call TRBJ2-6; D perhaps matches TRBD2 (6 bases). The CDR3 spans 18 residues. Germline CDR1 and CDR2: SGHAT and FQNNGV. V was pared by 5 bases and J by 1 base, with 18 bases between. CDR3 residues: CASSPLRGGGSGANVLTF. In DNA, the CDR3 is TGTGCCAGCAGCCCCCTTCGGGGAGGAGGGTCTGGGGCCAACGTCCTGACTTTC. The whole variable domain, remainder taken from reference TRBV11-2 and TRBJ2-6, is EAGVAQSPRYKIIEKRQSVAFWCNPISGHATLYWYQQILGQGPKLLIQFQNNGVVDDSQLPKDRFSAERLKGVDSTLKIQPAKLEDSAVYLCASSPLRGGGSGANVLTFGAGSRLTVL.

The chain carries TRBV5-5 and TRBJ1-2; D is perhaps TRBD1 (6 bases). Trimming pared 0 bases from V and 2 bases from J, leaving 11 bases between. Germline assignment: CDR1 SGHKS and CDR2 YYEKEE (reference sequence). The CDR3 loop spans 15 amino acids. The chain's CDR3 is CASSLVAGENYGYTF. The CDR3 DNA follows: TGTGCCAGCAGCTTGGTCGCAGGGGAAAACTATGGCTACACCTTC. Complete variable domain (other parts from reference TRBV5-5 and TRBJ1-2): DAGVTQSPTHLIKTRGQQVTLRCSPISGHKSVSWYQQVLGQGPQFIFQYYEKEERGRGNFPDRFSARQFPNYSSELNVNALLLGDSALYLCASSLVAGENYGYTFGSGTRLTVV.

The chain recombines TRBV19 with TRBJ2-2, with a tentative D call TRBD2 (6 bases). CDR3 length equals 12 residues. Trimming removed 7 bases from V and 6 bases from J, with 9 bases in between. Germline CDR1 is LNHDA and CDR2 is SQIVND (reference sequence). The CDR3 DNA follows: TGTGCCAGTAATCCGGGGGCCGGGGAGCTGTTTTTT. It specifies CASNPGAGELFF.

This chain uses TRBV7-2 with TRBJ1-5; D remains unclear. CDR1 and CDR2 from the germline V gene are SGHTA and FQGNSA. The CDR3 length is 13 residues. Trimming removed 1 base at V and 4 bases at J, with 5 bases between. CDR3 bases: TGTGCCAGCAGCTTAGACGGGAATCAGCCCCAGCATTTT. This translates into CASSLDGNQPQHF.

This chain joins TRBV27 and TRBJ1-2; 12 bases map to TRBD1. CDR3 length: 16 residues. The germline V gene has CDR1 MNHEY and CDR2 SMNVEV (reference sequence). The trim removed 4 bases at V and 4 bases at J, leaving 7 bases unmatched. DNA for the CDR3: TGTGCCAGCAGTTACCTAGGGACAGGGGGCGGCTATGGCTACACCTTC. It translates to CASSYLGTGGGYGYTF.

The chain joins TRBV9 to TRBJ2-2, with TRBD2 as a possible D gene (7 bases). The germline CDR1 and CDR2 sequences are SGDLS and YYNGEE. V was cut by 6 bases and J by 0 bases, with 15 bases left in between. The CDR3 consists of 16 residues. The CDR3 DNA reads TGTGCCAGCATGGAGGGGGGAGGGCCGAACACCGGGGAGCTGTTTTTT. This gives the protein CASMEGGGPNTGELFF. The full variable domain, in which reference TRBV9 and TRBJ2-2 provide the parts outside the CDR3, is DSGVTQTPKHLITATGQRVTLRCSPRSGDLSVYWYQQSLDQGLQFLIQYYNGEERAKGNILERFSAQQFPDLHSELNLSSLELGDSALYFCASMEGGGPNTGELFFGEGSRLTVL.